Below, 17 T cell receptor beta chains from the same sample are listed, as sequenced in a study of blood T cell repertoires in COVID-19. Sequencing was performed with immunoSEQ multiplex PCR; in TCRdb, only in-frame clones are kept and a portion is missing. The data contain about 330,000 clones, around 87% of them seen just once; the ten biggest clones take up about 5.4%. Sequenced input: PBMCs or T cells enriched from blood (not recorded which). All receptors derive from a woman aged 30 to 39 who had recovered from COVID-19.

This clone was found a few times. The chain joins TRBV20-1 to TRBJ2-1; 9 bases map to TRBD2. The CDR3 consists of 13 residues. Germline V gene lookup returns CDR1 DFQATT and CDR2 SNEGSKA (reference sequence). J was trimmed by 7 bases and V by 3 bases; bases with no gene match: 4. The CDR3 bases are TGCAGTGCTAGTCCCAGCGGGGGGAATGAGCAGTTCTTC. Amino acids: CSASPSGGNEQFF.

This chain joins TRBV5-1 and TRBJ1-1; TRBD1 is a possible D gene (5 bases). CDR3 size: 14 residues. Trimming shortened V by 0 bases and J by 3 bases, and 9 bases separated the two germline ends. Per germline, CDR1 SGHRS and CDR2 YFSETQ. The CDR3 DNA sequence: TGCGCCAGCAGCTTGGGACAGCTTTACACTGAAGCTTTCTTT. This encodes CASSLGQLYTEAFF.

This chain uses TRBV2 with TRBJ1-2; D gene ambiguous. CDR1 SNHLY and CDR2 FYNNEI come from the germline V gene. V lost 7 bases and J lost 4, with 13 bases in between. CDR3 length: 13 amino acids. Here the CDR3 reads CASTQGRGYGYTF. The CDR3 DNA follows: TGTGCCAGCACCCAAGGCCGGGGCTATGGCTACACCTTC.

This clone was seen only once. V gene TRBV5-1 combines with J gene TRBJ1-1, with TRBD1 identical over 7 bases. Germline V gives CDR1 SGHRS, CDR2 YFSETQ. The V and J ends lost 3 bases and 1 base, in that order; junction bases with no gene match: 9. CDR3 size: 16 residues. The CDR3 reads CASSSGQAAPNTEAFF. DNA for the CDR3: TGCGCCAGCAGCTCCGGACAGGCCGCTCCGAACACTGAAGCTTTCTTT. Drawing the rest from reference TRBV5-1 and TRBJ1-1, the complete variable domain is KAGVTQTPRYLIKTRGQQVTLSCSPISGHRSVSWYQQTPGQGLQFLFEYFSETQRNKGNFPGRFSGRQFSNSRSEMNVSTLELGDSALYLCASSSGQAAPNTEAFFGQGTRLTVV.

The V and J genes are TRBV9 and TRBJ1-1; 11 bases line up with TRBD1. This CDR3 contains 15 residues. The J segment lost 7 bases and the V segment lost 4 bases, leaving 9 bases of the junction unmatched. Germline V CDR1 and CDR2: SGDLS, YYNGEE. Here the CDR3 reads CASSLRTGGADEAFF. In DNA form, the CDR3 reads TGTGCCAGCAGCCTCCGGACAGGGGGCGCGGATGAAGCTTTCTTT.

V and J are TRBV11-2 and TRBJ1-3, with TRBD1 as a possible D gene (6 bases). This CDR3 region has 13 residues. The V end lost 8 bases, the J end lost 2 bases, and 10 bases lay between the germline ends. Germline V CDR1 and CDR2: SGHAT, FQNNGV. This chain's CDR3 is CASATGPGNTIYF. CDR3 nucleotides: TGTGCCAGCGCGACAGGCCCTGGAAACACCATATATTTT. The whole variable domain, remainder taken from reference TRBV11-2 and TRBJ1-3, is EAGVAQSPRYKIIEKRQSVAFWCNPISGHATLYWYQQILGQGPKLLIQFQNNGVVDDSQLPKDRFSAERLKGVDSTLKIQPAKLEDSAVYLCASATGPGNTIYFGEGSWLTVV.

This chain connects TRBV29-1 to TRBJ1-4; TRBD1 agrees at 9 bases. The germline gives CDR1 SQVTM, CDR2 ANQGSEA. The V gene end was trimmed by 6 bases and the J gene end by 0 bases; junction bases not matched to a gene: 5. The CDR3 is 15 amino acids. This chain's CDR3 is CSVTGGFPTNEKLFF. The CDR3 nucleotides read TGCAGCGTGACAGGGGGATTTCCAACTAATGAAAAACTGTTTTTT.

This chain connects TRBV2 to TRBJ2-1; perhaps TRBD1 as D (6 bases). Trimming removed 5 bases from V and 7 bases from J, with 12 bases in between. The CDR3 consists of 13 residues. Germline loops: CDR1 SNHLY, CDR2 FYNNEI. CDR3 in amino acids: CASSWGPGNEQFF. The CDR3 DNA follows: TGTGCCAGCAGTTGGGGGCCAGGGAATGAGCAGTTCTTC.

The chain has TRBV5-1 and TRBJ2-1; D perhaps matches TRBD2 (5 bases). In germline, CDR1 is SGHRS, CDR2 YFSETQ. The CDR3 spans 15 residues. V dropped 1 base and J dropped 7 bases, with 15 bases sitting between them. CDR3 DNA sequence: TGCGCCAGCAGCTTGAATCGCAAAAGGGAGAATGAGCAGTTCTTC. Protein sequence: CASSLNRKRENEQFF.

The gene calls are TRBV6-1 and TRBJ1-5, with 8 bases lining up with TRBD1. Germline CDR1 is MNHNS and CDR2 is SASEGT. J was trimmed by 2 bases and V by 0 bases; bases with no gene match: 0. The CDR3 length is 15 residues. CDR3 sequence (DNA): TGTGCCAGCAGTGAAGCGACAGGGGGCAATCAGCCCCAGCATTTT. As protein: CASSEATGGNQPQHF.

This chain joins TRBV20-1 and TRBJ2-7; D is perhaps TRBD2 (5 bases). The CDR3 is 11 amino acids. The V end lost 3 bases, the J end lost 6 bases, and 9 bases lay between the germline ends. In germline, CDR1 is DFQATT, CDR2 SNEGSKA (reference sequence). CDR3: CSAREAGEQYF. CDR3 DNA sequence: TGCAGTGCTAGGGAGGCCGGCGAGCAGTACTTC.

This clone has only one observation. CDR3: CASSPTGREQYF. Here the CDR3 DNA reads TGTGCCAGCAGTCCGACAGGGCGCGAGCAGTACTTC. The V and J genes are TRBV27 and TRBJ2-7; TRBD1 matches 7 bases. Germline V gives CDR1 MNHEY, CDR2 SMNVEV (reference sequence). V was pared by 5 bases and J by 6 bases, with 4 bases of the junction left unmatched. CDR3 size: 12 residues.

This chain uses TRBV28 with TRBJ1-2; the D is unclear. V lost 5 bases to trimming and J lost 5 bases, with 12 bases between them. The CDR3 sequence is 13 residues long. Germline V CDR1 and CDR2: MDHEN, SYDVKM. The CDR3 DNA reads TGTGCCAGCAGTGCCGCGGGTGAATATGGCTACACCTTC. Amino acid sequence: CASSAAGEYGYTF.

V gene TRBV3-1 (or the pseudogene TRBV3-2) combines with J gene TRBJ1-6; maybe TRBD1 (5 bases). CDR3 length: 20 amino acids. The germline gives CDR1 LGHDT, CDR2 YNNKEL (reference sequence). V lost 2 bases, J lost 6 bases, and 26 bases lay in between. This chain's CDR3 is CASSQPRSRPGIVANSPLHF. DNA for the CDR3: TGTGCCAGCAGCCAACCTAGATCTCGACCAGGGATCGTGGCTAATTCACCCCTCCACTTT.

This chain connects TRBV5-1 to TRBJ2-7; 8 bases align to TRBD2. The ends lost 0 bases at V and 4 bases at J; junction bases unmatched: 6. The CDR3 length is 15 residues. Germline V gene lookup returns CDR1 SGHRS and CDR2 YFSETQ. The DNA of the CDR3 is TGCGCCAGCAGCTTGGATGGGACTAGTGTATACGAGCAGTACTTC. It yields the protein CASSLDGTSVYEQYF.

In its sample, this clone was seen once. This chain links TRBV7-2 with TRBJ2-1; a weak D match, TRBD2 (5 bases). Germline V gene sequence: CDR1 SGHTA, CDR2 FQGNSA. The length of the CDR3 is 14 residues. The ends were cut back, 5 bases at V and 3 bases at J, with 11 bases in the middle. The CDR3 nucleotides are TGTGCCAGCAGCCTAACGAGGGACTACAATGAGCAGTTCTTC. Translation: CASSLTRDYNEQFF. The full variable domain, in which reference TRBV7-2 and TRBJ2-1 provide the parts outside the CDR3, is GAGVSQSPSNKVTEKGKDVELRCDPISGHTALYWYRQSLGQGLEFLIYFQGNSAPDKSGLPSDRFSAERTGGSVSTLTIQRTQQEDSAVYLCASSLTRDYNEQFFGPGTRLTVL.

The CDR3 reads CASRATGINEAFF. Here the CDR3 DNA reads TGTGCCAGCAGGGCGACAGGAATCAATGAAGCTTTCTTT. The genes are TRBV7-2 and TRBJ1-1, with D perhaps TRBD1 (6 bases). Germline loops: CDR1 SGHTA, CDR2 FQGNSA. The V and J ends lost 6 bases and 7 bases respectively, with 15 bases between them. The CDR3 spans 13 residues.